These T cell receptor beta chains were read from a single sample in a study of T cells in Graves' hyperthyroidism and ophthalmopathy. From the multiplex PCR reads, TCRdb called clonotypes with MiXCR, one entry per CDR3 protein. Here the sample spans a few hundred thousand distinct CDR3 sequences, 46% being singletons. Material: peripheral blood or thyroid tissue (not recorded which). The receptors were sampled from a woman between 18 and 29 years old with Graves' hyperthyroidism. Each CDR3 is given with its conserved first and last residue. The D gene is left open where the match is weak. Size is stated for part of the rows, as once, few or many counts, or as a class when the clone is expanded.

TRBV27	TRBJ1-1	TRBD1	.	TGTGTCAGCGCAACAGGGGGCGGGAATCGTGAAGCTTTCTTT	CVSATGGGNREAFF
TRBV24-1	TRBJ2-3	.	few	TGTGCCACCAGGTCCGACATAGATACGCAGTATTTT	CATRSDIDTQYF
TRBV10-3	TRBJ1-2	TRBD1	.	TGTGCCACGGGGACAGGGGCTAACTATGGCTACACCTTC	CATGTGANYGYTF
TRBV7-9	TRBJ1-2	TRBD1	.	TGTGCCGGCAGTAACAGGGGGGGTGGCTACACCTTC	CAGSNRGGGYTF
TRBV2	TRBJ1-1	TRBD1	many	TGTGCCAGCAGCCAGAAGGGACAGGGGCCGCCCCAAGCTTTCTTT	CASSQKGQGPPQAFF
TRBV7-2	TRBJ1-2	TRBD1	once	TGTGCCAGCAGCCCTCAGGGGGGGGACGGCTACACCTTC	CASSPQGGDGYTF
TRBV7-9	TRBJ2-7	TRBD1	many	TGTGCCTGCGGACAGGGGGCCCACGAGCAGTACTTC	CACGQGAHEQYF
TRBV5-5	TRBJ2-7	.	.	TGTGCCAGCAGCTTGGACGGGGAGATTGTATACGGGCAGTACTTC	CASSLDGEIVYGQYF
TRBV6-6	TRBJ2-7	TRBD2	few	TGTGCCAGCAGTGACCCGGGACTACCGGATGGGGAATACGAGCAGTACTTC	CASSDPGLPDGEYEQYF
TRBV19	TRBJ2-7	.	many	TGTGCCACCGGGGACCCGGGCACCGCCGAGCAGTACTTC	CATGDPGTAEQYF
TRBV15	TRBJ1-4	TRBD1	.	TGTGCCACCAGCCCCAGACAGGGAAGCGAAAAACTGTTTTTT	CATSPRQGSEKLFF
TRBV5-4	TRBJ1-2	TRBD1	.	TGTGCCAGCAGCTTGGCCTCTTCGGGACAGGGTTATTCGCATGGCTACACCTTC	CASSLASSGQGYSHGYTF
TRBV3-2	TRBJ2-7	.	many	TGTGCCAGCAGCCAGGACGGACTAGCGGGATACGTCTACGAGCAGTACTTC	CASSQDGLAGYVYEQYF
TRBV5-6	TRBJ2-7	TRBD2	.	TGTGCCAGCAGCTTGCGCCTAGCGGCCTACGAGCAGTACTTC	CASSLRLAAYEQYF
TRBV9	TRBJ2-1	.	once	TGTGCCAGCAGCGTAGCTGGAACGCATGAGCAGTTCTTC	CASSVAGTHEQFF
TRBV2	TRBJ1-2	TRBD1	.	TGTGCCAGCAGTTCCGGCACAGGGGTTGGCTACACCTTC	CASSSGTGVGYTF
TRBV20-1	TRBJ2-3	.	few	TGCAGTGCTCAGTCCCCGGGCCTTGCCCCACGGGATACGCAGTATTTT	CSAQSPGLAPRDTQYF
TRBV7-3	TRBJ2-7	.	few	TGTGCCAGCAGCCCGGATCGAGGGCTTCTGTTCTTC	CASSPDRGLLFF
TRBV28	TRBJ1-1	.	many	TGTGCCAGCAGTGAGGGACACATGAACACTGAAGCTTTCTTT	CASSEGHMNTEAFF
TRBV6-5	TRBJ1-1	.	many	TGTGCCAGCAGCAGGGACTGGGTGAACACTGAAGCTTTCTTT	CASSRDWVNTEAFF
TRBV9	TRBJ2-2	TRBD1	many	TGTGCCAGCAGCGTGGGGACAGAGTTCACCGGGGAGCTGTTTTTT	CASSVGTEFTGELFF
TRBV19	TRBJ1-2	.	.	TGTGCCAGTAGTAATTACCAGGGACTCTATGGCTACACCTTC	CASSNYQGLYGYTF
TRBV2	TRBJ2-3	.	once	TGTGCCAGCAGTGTTGAGAATGAGCAGTATTTT	CASSVENEQYF
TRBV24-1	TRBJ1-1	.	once	TGTGCCACCAGTGACGGTGGGAAAAACACTGAAGCTTTCTTT	CATSDGGKNTEAFF
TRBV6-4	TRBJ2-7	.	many	TGTGCCAGCAGGCCTAGGGGGATCCACGAGCAGTACTTC	CASRPRGIHEQYF
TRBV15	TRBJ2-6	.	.	TGTGCCACCAGCAGAGATCCACAGGGTTCTGGGGCCAACGTCCTGACTTTC	CATSRDPQGSGANVLTF
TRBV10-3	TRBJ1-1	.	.	TGTGCCACCCTGAGTACAGAGAACACTGAAGCTTTCTTT	CATLSTENTEAFF
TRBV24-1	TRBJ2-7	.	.	TGTGCCACCAGTGATCCACCATCCTACGAGCAGTACTTC	CATSDPPSYEQYF
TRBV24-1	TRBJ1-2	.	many	TGTGCCACCAGTGATTTTTTAGGGACCTACTTC	CATSDFLGTYF
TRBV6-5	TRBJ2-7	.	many	TGTGCCAGCAACCATGGTCCGGGAGTACACGAGCAGTACTTC	CASNHGPGVHEQYF
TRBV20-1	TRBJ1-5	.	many	TGCAGTGCCGGGAGGGGGGGTATTAGCAATCAGCCCCAGCATTTT	CSAGRGGISNQPQHF
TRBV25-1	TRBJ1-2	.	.	TGTGCCAGCAGTGAATGGCGGGCGGGGACTGAAGGCTACACCTTC	CASSEWRAGTEGYTF
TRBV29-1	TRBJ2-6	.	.	TGCAGCGTTGTTTCCGTCTCTGGGGCCAACGTCCTGACTTTC	CSVVSVSGANVLTF
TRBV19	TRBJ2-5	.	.	TGTGCCAGTACTCCGCAGGGGGGCTACAATCAGCCCCAGTCAAACTGCTGGCACAGAAGTACACAGTACTTC	CASTPQGGYNQPQSNCWHRSTQYF
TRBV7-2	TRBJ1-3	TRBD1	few	TGTGCCCCAGGGGGGGACAGCTCTGGAAACACCATATATTTT	CAPGGDSSGNTIYF
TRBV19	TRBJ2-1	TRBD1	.	TGTGCCAGCGGCTACAGGGGCGGTTACAATGAGCAGCTCTTC	CASGYRGGYNEQLF
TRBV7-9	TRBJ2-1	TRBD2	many	TGTGCCAGCAGATTGGGGCTAGCGGGTTACAATGAGCAGTTCTTC	CASRLGLAGYNEQFF
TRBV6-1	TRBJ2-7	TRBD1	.	TGTGCCAGCAGAACGGGACAGGGGCTCTCCTACGAGCAGTACTTC	CASRTGQGLSYEQYF
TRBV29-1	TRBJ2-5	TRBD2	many	TGCAGCGTCCATCATAGCGGGCAAGAGACCCAGTACTTC	CSVHHSGQETQYF
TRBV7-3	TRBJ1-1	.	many	TGTGCCAGCAGCTTAACGGCGGCGGGGGGAGTAACTGAAGCTTTCTTT	CASSLTAAGGVTEAFF
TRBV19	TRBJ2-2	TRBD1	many	TGTGCCAGTAGGATGGACAGGGGCTCCGGGGAGCTGTTTTTT	CASRMDRGSGELFF
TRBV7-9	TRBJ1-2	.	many	TGTGCCAGCAGCTTAGCGTCCTACTATGGCTACACCTTC	CASSLASYYGYTF
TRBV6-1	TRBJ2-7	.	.	TGTGCCAGCAGTGAAAACCTCCGCTACGGGCAGTACTTC	CASSENLRYGQYF
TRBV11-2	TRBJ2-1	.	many	TGTGCCAGCAGCTTAGATTACGCGAATGAGCAGTTCTTC	CASSLDYANEQFF
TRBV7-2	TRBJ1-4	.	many	TGTGCCAGCAGCTTAGGTCCGGGGGCGGTCGAAAAACTGTTTTTT	CASSLGPGAVEKLFF
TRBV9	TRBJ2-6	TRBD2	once	TGTGCCAGCAGCTTAGGACTTGCGGGAGTGTCTGGGGCCAACGTCCTGACTTTC	CASSLGLAGVSGANVLTF